Presented here are 20 T cell receptor beta chains from one specimen sequenced in a study of early T cells in non-severe SARS-CoV-2 infection. TCRdb used MiXCR to reprocess the 5' RACE reads, holding one entry per CDR3 protein. This sample carries some 61,000 distinct CDR3 sequences, over 10% of them seen once, and the ten largest clones take 8% to 10%. Sequences were obtained from whole blood. The receptors stem from an adult who was a healthcare worker with PCR-confirmed SARS-CoV-2 infection or an uninfected control (not recorded which).

This clonotype was observed a few times. The chain uses TRBV7-8 and TRBJ1-6; a weak D match, TRBD1 (6 bases). V lost 1 base and J lost 10, with 14 bases in between. The CDR3 sequence is 15 residues long. Looked up from germline, CDR1 is SGHVS and CDR2 is FQNEAQ. The CDR3 is CASSLEAGVQSPLHF. Written as DNA, the CDR3 is TGTGCCAGCAGCTTAGAGGCAGGGGTTCAATCACCCCTCCACTTT.

This clonotype has a single count. The chain recombines TRBV7-9 with TRBJ1-1, with D tentatively TRBD1 (6 bases). This CDR3 is built from 17 residues. Trimming took off 4 bases at V and 1 base at J, with 19 bases between the two ends. The germline CDR1 and CDR2 sequences are SEHNR and FQNEAQ (reference sequence). CDR3 protein: CASSSLQGSLRNTEAFF. In DNA, the CDR3 is TGTGCCAGCAGCTCCCTACAGGGATCTCTTAGGAACACTGAAGCTTTCTTT.

This clonotype was observed a few times. The chain is built from TRBV7-2 and TRBJ2-1; D remains unclear. V shed 5 bases and J shed 6 bases, with 8 bases lying between them. This CDR3 has 12 residues. CDR1 and CDR2 from the germline V gene are SGHTA and FQGNSA. The CDR3 bases are TGTGCCAGCAGCCCCTTTCGCAATGAGCAGTTCTTC. Translated: CASSPFRNEQFF.

A few counts support this clonotype. The chain is built from TRBV5-1 and TRBJ1-1; no clear D. Germline CDR1 is SGHRS and CDR2 is YFSETQ. Trimming took 1 base from V and 8 from J, leaving 12 bases between them. This CDR3 region has 13 residues. CDR3 residues: CASSLTVTAEAFF. The CDR3 region has the DNA TGCGCCAGCAGCTTGACGGTAACAGCCGAAGCTTTCTTT.

This clonotype was counted only a few times. The chain uses TRBV7-3 and TRBJ2-2, with D uncertain. CDR1 and CDR2 (germline): SGHTA, FQGTGA. The V end was cut by 1 base, the J end by 6 bases, with 12 bases between. The CDR3 covers 15 residues. CDR3 sequence reads: CASSLKASGAGELFF. The CDR3 nucleotides are TGTGCCAGCAGCTTAAAGGCTAGTGGGGCCGGGGAGCTGTTTTTT.

This clonotype was counted ten times or more. The CDR3 reads CASSLSTSGTETQYF. CDR3 DNA: TGTGCCAGCAGTCTATCGACTAGCGGGACGGAGACCCAGTACTTC. This chain joins TRBV11-2 and TRBJ2-5; 11 bases fit TRBD2. This CDR3 comprises 15 residues. The junction had 8 bases not matched to a gene; V was cut back by 6 bases and J by 5 bases. CDR1 and CDR2 from the germline V gene are SGHAT and FQNNGV.

This chain joins TRBV21-1 and TRBJ2-3; the D call of TRBD1 is as the table states it, not checked on the DNA. TRBV21-1 represents a pseudogene. The CDR3 consists of 13 residues. As DNA, the CDR3 is TGTGCCAGACCGGGACCTTACACAGATACGCAGTATTTT. Its translation is CARPGPYTDTQYF.

This clonotype was counted between two and nine times. V and J are TRBV24-1 and TRBJ1-1; a weak D match, TRBD1 (6 bases). There are 13 residues in the CDR3. From germline, CDR1 is KGHDR and CDR2 SFDVKD. Trimming removed 4 bases from V and 6 bases from J, with 11 bases in between. The CDR3 DNA follows: TGTGCCACCAGTGACGGGGGGCTCGCTGAAGCTTTCTTT. Amino acid sequence: CATSDGGLAEAFF.

In this sample, this clonotype turned up a few times. The V call is TRBV3-1, the J call TRBJ1-5, with TRBD1 as a possible D gene (5 bases). Germline-derived CDR1 and CDR2 are LGHDT and YNNKEL (reference sequence). This CDR3 spans 15 amino acids. V shed 3 bases and J shed 4 bases, with 13 bases lying between them. In nucleotides, the CDR3 is TGTGCCAGCAGCCAGGGGCGGACGCAAAATCAGCCCCAGCATTTT. Its translation is CASSQGRTQNQPQHF.

The rearrangement joins TRBV29-1 to TRBJ1-1; D not certain. Germline values: CDR1 SQVTM, CDR2 ANQGSEA. There are 14 residues in the CDR3. Trimming took 3 bases from V and 1 from J, leaving 12 bases between them. The CDR3 is CSVDQALGNTEAFF. CDR3 nucleotides: TGCAGCGTTGATCAGGCTCTAGGGAACACTGAAGCTTTCTTT. The full variable domain, its missing parts supplied by reference TRBV29-1 and TRBJ1-1, is SAVISQKPSRDICQRGTSLTIQCQVDSQVTMMFWYRQQPGQSLTLIATANQGSEATYESGFVIDKFPISRPNLTFSTLTVSNMSPEDSSIYLCSVDQALGNTEAFFGQGTRLTVV.

This clonotype was recorded many times. This chain joins TRBV12-5 and TRBJ2-1, with TRBD2 as a possible D gene (5 bases). Per germline, CDR1 LGHNT and CDR2 FRNRAP. The CDR3 consists of 12 residues. Trimming removed 4 bases at V and 10 bases at J, with 11 bases between. CDR3 sequence: CASGSGVGEQFF. As DNA, the CDR3 is TGTGCTAGTGGTTCCGGGGTAGGGGAGCAGTTCTTC.

In its sample, this clonotype was seen a few times. The genes are TRBV6-6 and TRBJ2-5; 7 bases fit TRBD1. Germline trimming cut 7 bases from V and 1 base from J; bases unmatched to any gene: 6. The CDR3 totals 14 residues. Germline V gives CDR1 MNHNY, CDR2 SVGAGI (reference sequence). The CDR3 reads CASNPTGFQETQYF. The DNA for the CDR3 is TGTGCCAGCAACCCGACAGGGTTCCAAGAGACCCAGTACTTC.

This clonotype was detected ten times or more. The V call is TRBV2, the J call TRBJ2-1; maybe TRBD2 (6 bases). V gave up 1 base and J gave up 7 bases, with 17 bases separating them. Per germline, CDR1 SNHLY and CDR2 FYNNEI. The CDR3 covers 16 residues. The CDR3 sequence is CASSEDLAPRENEQFF. As DNA, the CDR3 is TGTGCCAGCAGTGAAGATCTAGCGCCCAGGGAAAATGAGCAGTTCTTC.

This clonotype appeared a few times. J is TRBJ2-1 and V is TRBV14; possibly TRBD2 for D (6 bases). CDR1 and CDR2 (germline): SGHDN, FVKESK. The CDR3 is made up of 15 amino acids. The V gene lost 5 bases and the J gene lost 5 bases, with 16 bases spanning the gap. The CDR3 DNA reads as TGTGCCAGCAGCATACGGGACTTACATAACAATGAGCAGTTCTTC. Protein product: CASSIRDLHNNEQFF.

The rearrangement links TRBV6-2 or TRBV6-3 to TRBJ2-2; 9 nucleotides line up with TRBD1. Germline values: CDR1 MNHEY, CDR2 SVGEGT. The CDR3 contains 15 residues. Germline trimming cut 6 bases from V and 6 bases from J; bases unmatched to any gene: 8. The CDR3 sequence: CASSSRDRVPGELFF. For the CDR3, the DNA is TGTGCCAGCAGCTCTCGGGACAGGGTGCCCGGGGAGCTGTTTTTT.

This clonotype has just a few counts. The rearrangement links TRBV19 to TRBJ1-2, with 7 positions matching TRBD1. Germline assignment: CDR1 LNHDA and CDR2 SQIVND (reference sequence). This CDR3 has 14 residues. Trimming took 2 bases from V and 4 from J; bases not matched to a gene: 4. The CDR3 coding sequence is TGTGCCAGTAGTATATCCGCAGGGGGCTATGGCTACACCTTC. Residues: CASSISAGGYGYTF.

The rearrangement links TRBV21-1 to TRBJ2-7; TRBD2 is taken as the D call from the table, unchecked against the DNA. TRBV21-1 is assigned pseudogene status. This CDR3 has 13 residues. The CDR3 loop is CASSRPLGVEQYF. CDR3 nucleotide sequence: TGTGCCAGCAGCCGACCATTGGGAGTCGAGCAGTACTTC.

The chain has TRBV7-6 and TRBJ2-1, with 7 positions matching TRBD1. V shed 1 base and J 5 bases; nucleotides not matched to a gene: 5. The CDR3 is 15 residues long. Germline V lookup: CDR1 SGHVS, CDR2 FNYEAQ. CDR3 sequence (DNA): TGTGCCAGCAGCTTAGGACAGGGATGGGACAATGAGCAGTTCTTC. The encoded protein is CASSLGQGWDNEQFF.

The chain combines TRBV20-1 with TRBJ1-2; D perhaps matches TRBD1 (5 bases). Germline CDR1 reads DFQATT; CDR2 reads SNEGSKA (reference sequence). CDR3 length equals 16 residues. Trimming pared 2 bases from V and 3 bases from J, leaving 19 bases between. CDR3 in amino acids: CSARISVGGYHYGYTF. DNA for the CDR3: TGCAGTGCTAGAATTTCTGTCGGGGGTTACCACTATGGCTACACCTTC.

This clonotype was seen a few times. The chain carries TRBV28 and TRBJ2-7; D remains unclear. V was pared by 1 base and J by 7 bases, with 8 bases between. Germline CDR1 reads MDHEN; CDR2 reads SYDVKM. The CDR3 has 12 amino acids. The CDR3 DNA reads as TGTGCCAGCAGTTTATTTCCCCGGGAGCAGTACTTC. Translating it yields CASSLFPREQYF. Drawing the rest from reference TRBV28 and TRBJ2-7, the complete variable domain is DVKVTQSSRYLVKRTGEKVFLECVQDMDHENMFWYRQDPGLGLRLIYFSYDVKMKEKGDIPEGYSVSREKKERFSLILESASTNQTSMYLCASSLFPREQYFGPGTRLTVT.